Following are 22 T cell receptor beta chains from one sample sequenced in a study of vaccination and CD4 T cells after COVID-19. Which antigens these TCRs recognize remains unknown. Treatment noted: approximately 9-day PBMC culture with coronavirus spike peptide pools or control peptides (ViraFEST assay). The Oncomine TCR Beta short-read assay was what sequenced the DNA obtained from cultured CD4+ T cells. MiXCR, run by TCRdb on the PCR reads, gives a single entry per CDR3 protein. This table has 11,000 or so distinct CDR3 sequences, about 53% appearing once. The sequencing sample was made of CD4+ T cells from blood, cultured in vitro. These receptor sequences come from a human donor who had recovered from COVID-19.

The rearrangement links TRBV19 to TRBJ2-1; D is possibly TRBD2 (6 bases). The CDR3 contains 15 residues. Deletions cut 5 bases from V and 1 base from J, with 12 bases between. Looked up from germline, CDR1 is LNHDA and CDR2 is SQIVND (reference sequence). The DNA for the CDR3 is TGTGCCAGTAGTGTGAGCGGGTTTTCCTACAATGAGCAGTTCTTC. Translating it yields CASSVSGFSYNEQFF. The full variable domain, in which reference TRBV19 and TRBJ2-1 provide the parts outside the CDR3, is DGGITQSPKYLFRKEGQNVTLSCEQNLNHDAMYWYRQDPGQGLRLIYYSQIVNDFQKGDIAEGYSVSREKKESFPLTVTSAQKNPTAFYLCASSVSGFSYNEQFFGPGTRLTVL.

The chain uses TRBV6-1 and TRBJ2-3; 8 positions match TRBD1. The CDR3 extends over 13 amino acids. CDR1 and CDR2 (germline): MNHNS, SASEGT. Trimming took 8 bases from V and 4 from J; bases not matched to a gene: 5. The CDR3 reads CASGDRGADTQYF. The CDR3 DNA reads as TGTGCCAGCGGCGACAGGGGTGCAGATACGCAGTATTTT.

This clonotype was seen just once. The chain recombines TRBV20-1 with TRBJ2-2; 15 nucleotides line up with TRBD2. Germline lookup yields CDR1 DFQATT and CDR2 SNEGSKA (reference sequence). V dropped 3 bases and J dropped 0; count of bases not matched to a gene: 8. There are 19 residues in the CDR3. The CDR3 DNA reads TGCAGTGCTAGGAATTCCGGACTAGCGGGAGGGGCGAACACCGGGGAGCTGTTTTTT. Translation gives CSARNSGLAGGANTGELFF.

The chain combines TRBV20-1 with TRBJ1-3, with D perhaps TRBD1 (5 bases). The CDR3 is 13 amino acids. Deletions cut 5 bases from V and 2 bases from J, with 10 bases between. Germline V gene data show CDR1 as DFQATT and CDR2 as SNEGSKA (reference sequence). DNA of the CDR3: TGCAGTGCTGGCCGGGGGGCTGGAAACACCATATATTTT. It codes for CSAGRGAGNTIYF.

The chain combines TRBV5-1 with TRBJ2-1, with TRBD2 matching over 8 bases. Germline loops: CDR1 SGHRS, CDR2 YFSETQ. This CDR3 has 17 residues. Trimming cost V 5 bases and J 2 bases; bases outside gene matches: 12. The CDR3: CASSSLPSGQTYNEQFF. The CDR3 DNA follows: TGCGCCAGCAGTTCATTGCCTAGCGGGCAGACCTACAATGAGCAGTTCTTC.

This sequence joins TRBV2 and TRBJ1-1, with D unclear. The CDR3 spans 12 residues. Trimming left V 6 bases short and J 6 bases short, with 11 bases between. Germline V gene data show CDR1 as SNHLY and CDR2 as FYNNEI. CDR3 nucleotide sequence: TGTGCCAGCAGACCGGACGGACCTGAAGCTTTCTTT. Its protein product is CASRPDGPEAFF.

The chain links TRBV28 to TRBJ2-3, with a possible D match to TRBD2 (6 bases). CDR3 length equals 15 residues. The V end lost 8 bases, the J end lost 6 bases, and 21 bases lay between the germline ends. CDR1 MDHEN and CDR2 SYDVKM come from the germline V gene. The CDR3 coding sequence is TGTGCCAGCTCCAAACGCGGGGCATGGGGGGATACGCAGTATTTT. Its protein is CASSKRGAWGDTQYF.

This chain connects TRBV15 to TRBJ2-7, with D unresolved. This CDR3 has 13 residues. Germline V gene sequence: CDR1 LNHNV, CDR2 YYDKDF (reference sequence). The V end was cut by 0 bases, the J end by 3 bases, with 6 bases between. The CDR3 DNA reads TGTGCCACCAGCAGAGATCGGGTCTACGAGCAGTACTTC. Amino acid sequence: CATSRDRVYEQYF.

The rearrangement uses TRBV7-9 and TRBJ1-2; 7 bases map to TRBD1. Germline CDR1 and CDR2: SEHNR and FQNEAQ (reference sequence). The CDR3 has 15 residues. V was pared by 6 bases and J by 7 bases, with 14 bases of the junction left unmatched. In DNA, the CDR3 is TGTGCCAGCAGTAGACAGGGTGTAGTCGTGGGTGGCTACACCTTC. It is translated as CASSRQGVVVGGYTF.

The chain joins TRBV6-5 to TRBJ2-7, with 7 bases identical to TRBD1. The CDR3 contains 16 residues. V gave up 1 base and J gave up 2 bases; unmatched junction bases: 8. Germline CDR1 reads MNHEY; CDR2 reads SVGAGI. CDR3 bases: TGTGCCAGCAGTTACTGGTCCAGGGGGTTAGCCTACGAGCAGTACTTC. Translation gives CASSYWSRGLAYEQYF.

This clonotype was observed a handful of times. The DNA of the CDR3 is TGTGCCAGCAGTTTTAGTGGTAGGATTGTCAGTGACAATGAGCAGTTCTTC. Its protein is CASSFSGRIVSDNEQFF. V gene TRBV7-8 combines with J gene TRBJ2-1; D gene unclear. Trimming stripped 6 bases from V and 5 bases from J, with 23 bases between. Germline V gives CDR1 SGHVS, CDR2 FQNEAQ. This CDR3 spans 17 amino acids.

This clonotype was seen more than once but under ten times. The genes are TRBV30 and TRBJ1-2; D not certain. The CDR3 extends over 12 amino acids. The ends were cut back, 0 bases at V and 5 bases at J, with 7 bases in the middle. CDR1 and CDR2 (germline): GTSNPN, SVGIG (reference sequence). The CDR3 coding sequence is TGTGCCTGGAGTGTACTTGCTTATGGCTACACCTTC. Its translation: CAWSVLAYGYTF.

This rearrangement joins TRBV10-3 to TRBJ2-3; no firm D call. The length of the CDR3 is 12 residues. The germline V and J ends were trimmed by 2 bases and 4 bases, with 4 bases remaining between them. Germline loops: CDR1 ENHRY, CDR2 SYGVKD. CDR3 region: CAISELADTQYF. The CDR3 nucleotides are TGTGCCATCAGTGAGCTCGCAGATACGCAGTATTTT.

The chain is built from TRBV18 and TRBJ2-5, with no clear D. Germline lookup yields CDR1 KGHSH and CDR2 LQKENI. There are 13 residues in the CDR3. V shed 2 bases and J shed 5 bases, with 9 bases lying between them. In DNA form, the CDR3 reads TGTGCCAGCTCACCAACCCTTGGGGAGACCCAGTACTTC. Translating gives CASSPTLGETQYF.

The V gene is TRBV29-1, the J gene TRBJ2-5; 8 nucleotides align to TRBD1. The V gene end was trimmed by 7 bases and the J gene end by 5 bases; junction bases not matched to a gene: 9. Germline-derived CDR1 and CDR2 are SQVTM and ANQGSEA. The CDR3 has 13 residues. CDR3 loop: CSGGTGGLETQYF. As DNA, the CDR3 is TGCAGCGGGGGGACAGGAGGTCTGGAGACCCAGTACTTC. The variable domain in full, with the rest retrieved from reference TRBV29-1 and TRBJ2-5, is SAVISQKPSRDICQRGTSLTIQCQVDSQVTMMFWYRQQPGQSLTLIATANQGSEATYESGFVIDKFPISRPNLTFSTLTVSNMSPEDSSIYLCSGGTGGLETQYFGPGTRLLVL.

V and J are TRBV6-4 and TRBJ2-2; D may be TRBD1 or TRBD2 (6 bases each). V lost 3 bases, J lost 0 bases, and 8 bases lay in between. CDR1 and CDR2 from the germline V gene are MRHNA and SNTAGT. This CDR3 contains 15 residues. The CDR3, as DNA: TGTGCCAGCAGTGAGGAGGGGGCGAACACCGGGGAGCTGTTTTTT. This encodes CASSEEGANTGELFF.

V and J are TRBV19 and TRBJ1-1; 9 bases are shared with TRBD1. Germline-derived CDR1 and CDR2 are LNHDA and SQIVND (reference sequence). This CDR3 spans 15 amino acids. J lost 5 bases, V lost 5 bases, and 9 bases had no gene match. The CDR3 spells CASSPRTGEKTEAFF. CDR3 nucleotide sequence: TGTGCCAGTAGTCCGCGGACAGGGGAGAAGACTGAAGCTTTCTTT.

The chain recombines TRBV29-1 with TRBJ2-3; D is perhaps TRBD2 (5 bases). This CDR3 comprises 14 residues. The germline V gene has CDR1 SQVTM and CDR2 ANQGSEA. V was pared by 6 bases and J by 3 bases, with 16 bases between. This CDR3 reads CSVVTLTRTDTQYF. The DNA of the CDR3 is TGCAGCGTCGTGACCCTTACTAGGACAGATACGCAGTATTTT.

This clonotype was found a few times. The chain uses TRBV21-1 and TRBJ2-7; the D segment call TRBD2 is taken from the table without a DNA check. TRBV21-1 is classified as a pseudogene. The CDR3 runs to 12 residues. CDR3 sequence reads: CASSKVRTRKYF. The DNA of the CDR3 is TGTGCCAGCAGCAAAGTACGAACCCGCAAGTACTTC.

This clonotype was detected only once. V usage is TRBV7-2 and J usage is TRBJ2-7; 12 bases are a match to TRBD2. The V segment lost 3 bases and the J segment 3 bases; nucleotides outside the gene matches: 9. Germline V gives CDR1 SGHTA, CDR2 FQGNSA. CDR3 length: 17 amino acids. CDR3: CASSFDPPGLAGYEQYF. The CDR3 DNA reads TGTGCCAGCAGCTTCGACCCGCCGGGACTAGCGGGCTACGAGCAGTACTTC.

The chain couples TRBV7-3 to TRBJ2-1, with a possible D match to TRBD2 (6 bases). Germline values: CDR1 SGHTA, CDR2 FQGTGA. The ends were cut back, 5 bases at V and 8 bases at J, with 25 bases in the middle. The CDR3 contains 17 residues. In nucleotides, the CDR3 is TGTGCCAGCAGCCCTAGGAGTAGGAGGGCCACGGTAGATGAGCAGTTCTTC. It translates to CASSPRSRRATVDEQFF.

This clonotype is termed large. The chain links TRBV27 to TRBJ2-7; 10 bases are shared with TRBD2. CDR3 length: 13 residues. Germline-derived CDR1 and CDR2 are MNHEY and SMNVEV (reference sequence). V was pared by 6 bases and J by 3 bases, with 2 bases of the junction left unmatched. The CDR3 DNA is TGTGCCAGCAGGCTAGCGGGAGACTACGAGCAGTACTTC. Amino acids: CASRLAGDYEQYF.